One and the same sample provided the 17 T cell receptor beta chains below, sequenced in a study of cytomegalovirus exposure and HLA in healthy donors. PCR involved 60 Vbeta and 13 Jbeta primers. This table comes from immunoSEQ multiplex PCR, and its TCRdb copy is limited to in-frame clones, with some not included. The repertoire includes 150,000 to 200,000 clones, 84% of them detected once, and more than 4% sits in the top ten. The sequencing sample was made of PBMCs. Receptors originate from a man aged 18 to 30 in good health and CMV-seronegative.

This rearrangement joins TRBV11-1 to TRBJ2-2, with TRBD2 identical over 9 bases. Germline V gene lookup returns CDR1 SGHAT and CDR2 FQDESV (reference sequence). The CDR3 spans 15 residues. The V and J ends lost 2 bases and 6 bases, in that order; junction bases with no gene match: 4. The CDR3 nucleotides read TGTGCCAGCAGCTTAAAGCGGGGGGTGTCCGGGGAGCTGTTTTTT. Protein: CASSLKRGVSGELFF.

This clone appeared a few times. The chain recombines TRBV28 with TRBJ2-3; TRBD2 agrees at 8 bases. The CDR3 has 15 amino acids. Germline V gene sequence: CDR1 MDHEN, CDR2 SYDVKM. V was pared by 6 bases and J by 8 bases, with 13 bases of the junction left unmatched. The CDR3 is CASSLAGLDPGTQYF. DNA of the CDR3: TGTGCCAGCAGCCTAGCGGGCCTAGACCCAGGTACGCAGTATTTT.

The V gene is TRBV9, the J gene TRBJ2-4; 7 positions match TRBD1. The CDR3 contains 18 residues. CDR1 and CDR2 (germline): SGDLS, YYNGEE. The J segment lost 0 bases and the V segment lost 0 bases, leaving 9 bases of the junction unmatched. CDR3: CASSVDSGGVRAKNIQYF. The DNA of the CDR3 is TGTGCCAGCAGCGTAGATTCAGGGGGAGTTCGAGCCAAAAACATTCAGTACTTC.

CDR3 bases: TGTGCCAGTAGTCCGACCGACAGGCAAGAGACCCAGTACTTC. Residues: CASSPTDRQETQYF. The J gene is TRBJ2-5, the V gene TRBV19; the D gene is possibly TRBD1 (6 bases). Germline-derived CDR1 and CDR2 are LNHDA and SQIVND (reference sequence). The CDR3 length is 14 residues. Trimming pared 5 bases from V and 2 bases from J, leaving 12 bases between.

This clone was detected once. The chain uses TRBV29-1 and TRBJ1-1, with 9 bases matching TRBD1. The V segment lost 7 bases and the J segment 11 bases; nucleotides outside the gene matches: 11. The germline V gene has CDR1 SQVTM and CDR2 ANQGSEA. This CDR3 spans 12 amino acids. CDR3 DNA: TGCAGCGGTTCACAGGGGGCGAAGGACGCTTTCTTT. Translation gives CSGSQGAKDAFF.

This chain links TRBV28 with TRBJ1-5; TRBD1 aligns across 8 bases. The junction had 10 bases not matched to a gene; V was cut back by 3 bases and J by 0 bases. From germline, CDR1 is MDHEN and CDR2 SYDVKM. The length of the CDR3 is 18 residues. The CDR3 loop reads CASSLRRQGTYSNQPQHF. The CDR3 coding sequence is TGTGCCAGCAGTTTGCGGCGACAGGGGACATATAGCAATCAGCCCCAGCATTTT.

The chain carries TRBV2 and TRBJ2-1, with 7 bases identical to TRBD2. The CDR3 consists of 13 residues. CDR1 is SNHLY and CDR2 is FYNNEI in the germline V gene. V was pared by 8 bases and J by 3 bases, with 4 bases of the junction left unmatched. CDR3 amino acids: CASWGGVYNEQFF. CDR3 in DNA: TGTGCCAGCTGGGGGGGAGTCTACAATGAGCAGTTCTTC.

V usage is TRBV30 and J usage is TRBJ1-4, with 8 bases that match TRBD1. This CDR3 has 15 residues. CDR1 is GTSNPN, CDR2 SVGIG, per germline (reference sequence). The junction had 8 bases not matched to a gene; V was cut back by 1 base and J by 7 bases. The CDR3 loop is CAWSAGGAWGEKLFF. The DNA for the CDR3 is TGTGCCTGGAGTGCAGGGGGCGCGTGGGGTGAAAAACTGTTTTTT. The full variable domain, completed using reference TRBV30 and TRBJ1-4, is SQTIHQWPATLVQPVGSPLSLECTVEGTSNPNLYWYRQAAGRGLQLLFYSVGIGQISSEVPQNLSASRPQDRQFILSSKKLLLSDSGFYLCAWSAGGAWGEKLFFGSGTQLSVL.

CDR3 sequence: CASSETMRGLAGANEQFF. The CDR3 DNA reads as TGCGCCAGCAGTGAGACCATGAGGGGACTAGCGGGGGCCAATGAGCAGTTCTTC. The rearrangement links TRBV10-2 to TRBJ2-1, with 14 bases fitting TRBD2. The CDR3 consists of 18 residues. The germline V gene encodes CDR1 WSHSY and CDR2 SAAADI. The trim removed 2 bases at V and 6 bases at J, leaving 9 bases unmatched.

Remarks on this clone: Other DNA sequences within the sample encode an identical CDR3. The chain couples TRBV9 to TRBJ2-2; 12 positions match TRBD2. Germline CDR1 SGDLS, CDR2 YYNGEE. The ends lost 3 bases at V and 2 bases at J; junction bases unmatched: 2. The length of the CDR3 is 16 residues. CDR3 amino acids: CASSGTSGTNTGELFF. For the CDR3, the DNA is TGTGCCAGCAGCGGGACTAGCGGGACTAACACCGGGGAGCTGTTTTTT.

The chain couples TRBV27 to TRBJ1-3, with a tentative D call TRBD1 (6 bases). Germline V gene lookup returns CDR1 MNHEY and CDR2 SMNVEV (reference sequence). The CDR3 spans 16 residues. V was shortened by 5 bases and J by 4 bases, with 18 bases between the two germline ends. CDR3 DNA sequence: TGTGCCAGCAGTCCCCGGGGGGGGCTAGGAGGAAACACCATATATTTT. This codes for CASSPRGGLGGNTIYF.

CDR3 residues: CASSLDGGPEAFF. As DNA, the CDR3 is TGCGCCAGCAGCTTGGATGGGGGCCCTGAAGCTTTCTTT. V usage is TRBV5-1 and J usage is TRBJ1-1; D is perhaps TRBD1 (6 bases). Germline CDR1 is SGHRS and CDR2 is YFSETQ. V lost 0 bases and J lost 6, with 9 bases in between. The CDR3 length is 13 residues.

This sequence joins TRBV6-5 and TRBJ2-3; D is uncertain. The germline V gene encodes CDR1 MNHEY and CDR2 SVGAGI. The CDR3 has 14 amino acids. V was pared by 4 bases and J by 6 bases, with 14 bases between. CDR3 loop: CASSSKLPFDTQYF. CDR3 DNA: TGTGCCAGCAGTTCGAAACTCCCATTTGATACGCAGTATTTT.

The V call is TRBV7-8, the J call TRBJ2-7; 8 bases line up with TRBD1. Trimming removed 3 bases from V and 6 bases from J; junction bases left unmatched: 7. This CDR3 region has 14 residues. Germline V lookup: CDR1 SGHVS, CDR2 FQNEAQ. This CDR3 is CASSFPGQVTEQYF. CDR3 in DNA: TGTGCCAGCAGCTTCCCGGGACAGGTCACCGAGCAGTACTTC. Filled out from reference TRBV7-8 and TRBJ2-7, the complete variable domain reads GAGVSQSPRYKVAKRGQDVALRCDPISGHVSLFWYQQALGQGPEFLTYFQNEAQLDKSGLPSDRFFAERPEGSVSTLKIQRTQQEDSAVYLCASSFPGQVTEQYFGPGTRLTVT.

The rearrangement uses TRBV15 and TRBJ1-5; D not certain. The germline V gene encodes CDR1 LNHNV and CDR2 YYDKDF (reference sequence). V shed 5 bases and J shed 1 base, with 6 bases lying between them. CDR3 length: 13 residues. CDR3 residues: CATSENSNQPQHF. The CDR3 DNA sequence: TGTGCCACCAGCGAGAACAGCAATCAGCCCCAGCATTTT.

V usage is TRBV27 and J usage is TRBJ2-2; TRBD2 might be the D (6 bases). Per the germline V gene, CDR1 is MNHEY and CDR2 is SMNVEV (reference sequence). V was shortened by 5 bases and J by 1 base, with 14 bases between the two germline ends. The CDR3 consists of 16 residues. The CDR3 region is CASSHLGLWNTGELFF. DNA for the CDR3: TGTGCCAGCAGTCACCTGGGACTCTGGAACACCGGGGAGCTGTTTTTT.

The CDR3 region is CASSLTGSSGELFF. CDR3 nucleotides: TGTGCCAGCAGTTTGACAGGGTCGAGCGGGGAGCTGTTTTTT. The chain is built from TRBV2 and TRBJ2-2; 7 nucleotides align to TRBD1. Per germline, CDR1 SNHLY and CDR2 FYNNEI. This CDR3 region has 14 residues. V was pared by 5 bases and J by 7 bases, with 7 bases of the junction left unmatched.